Sequencing of this T cell receptor beta chain was carried out in a study of post-analysis software for immune sequencing data. TCR beta libraries were prepared from cDNA with unique molecular identifiers. A single record per CDR3 protein comes from TCRdb applying MiXCR to the PCR reads. The table lists about 540,000 distinct CDR3 sequences, around 36% of them singletons, with approximately 5.4% in the top ten. The receptor was isolated from a girl aged 2 to 17 with multiple sclerosis. Input material: blood.

The CDR3 sequence: CASSYSRASGGAGTKNIQYF. CDR3 bases: TGTGCCAGCAGTTACTCGCGTGCTAGCGGGGGGGCCGGTACCAAAAACATTCAGTACTTC. This rearrangement joins TRBV6-5 to TRBJ2-4, with 12 bases aligning to TRBD2. V dropped 0 bases and J dropped 2; count of bases not matched to a gene: 11. The CDR3 spans 20 residues. CDR1 MNHEY and CDR2 SVGAGI come from the germline V gene.